This T cell receptor beta chain was obtained from a study of radiotherapy plus CTLA-4 blockade in lung cancer. Background on the study: Objective response was observed in approximately 18% of patients, and disease control in approximately 30%.

Findings of the study overall: Among blood TCR repertoires after radiotherapy plus ipilimumab, tumor-derived clones expanded.

There are 15 residues in the CDR3. Germline CDR1 reads SGHKS; CDR2 reads YYEKEE (reference sequence). V lost 0 bases to trimming and J lost 3 bases, with 12 bases between them. The table came from immunoSEQ multiplex PCR; TCRdb's copy has only in-frame clones and leaves some out. The sample shows around 70,000 clones, roughly four fifths of them seen only once. As to this clone: The antigen is unknown.

The source material was peripheral blood, sampled from a patient treated with radiotherapy plus ipilimumab. The receptor was isolated from a human donor with non-small cell lung cancer who had a partial response to radiotherapy plus ipilimumab. The V and J genes are TRBV5-5 and TRBJ1-2; no clear D. The DNA for the CDR3 is TGTGCCAGCAGCTTGGCCGCGAGAGGGTACTATGGCTACACCTTC. Residues: CASSLAARGYYGYTF.